Listed below are T cell receptor beta chains from one sample, sequenced in a study of blood T cell repertoires in COVID-19. The protocol was immunoSEQ multiplex PCR, while the TCRdb copy is restricted to in-frame clones and leaves out a portion. The sample includes 15,000 to 20,000 clones, about 80% of them seen just once. Sample: peripheral blood. These receptors were obtained from a man in his 60s with active or convalescent COVID-19. Both conserved end residues are part of each CDR3. D genes are given only for firm matches. Some rows have no size entry. The others give once, few or many, or a class for an expanded clone.

j_call clone_size v_call d_call cdr3_aa cdr3_nt
TRBJ2-3 . TRBV5-1 TRBD1 CASSWGTGVPDTQYF TGCGCCAGCAGCTGGGGGACAGGGGTACCAGATACGCAGTATTTT
TRBJ2-1 . TRBV5-4 . CASSLVSDEQFF TGTGCCAGCAGCTTGGTTTCAGATGAGCAGTTCTTC
TRBJ1-5 . TRBV7-9 TRBD1 CASSLEGQGNQPQHF TGTGCCAGCAGCTTAGAGGGACAGGGAAATCAGCCCCAGCATTTT
TRBJ2-7 . TRBV6-5 TRBD2 CASSYSAGGPYEQYF TGTGCCAGCAGTTACTCAGCGGGAGGGCCCTACGAGCAGTACTTC
TRBJ1-1 . TRBV2 TRBD1 CASSVTRDRERAFF TGTGCCAGCAGTGTAACCCGGGACAGGGAGAGAGCTTTCTTT
TRBJ2-2 . TRBV19 . CASWDQGYYADTGELFF TGTGCCAGCTGGGATCAGGGGTATTACGCTGACACCGGGGAGCTGTTTTTT
TRBJ1-2 . TRBV5-1 TRBD1 CASNPTGTGGYTF TGCGCCAGCAACCCGACAGGGACCGGTGGCTACACCTTC
TRBJ2-5 . TRBV6-5 . CASAFSRVGETQYF TGTGCCAGCGCCTTCAGCAGGGTTGGGGAGACCCAGTACTTC
TRBJ2-7 . TRBV11-2 . CASSLDSDKGEQYF TGTGCCAGCAGCTTGGACTCGGATAAGGGCGAGCAGTACTTC
TRBJ2-3 . TRBV12-3/TRBV12-4 . CASSLSTDTQYF TGTGCCAGCAGTCTTAGCACAGATACGCAGTATTTT
TRBJ1-2 . TRBV10-3 . CAISESSQGHNYGYTF TGTGCCATCAGTGAGTCGAGCCAGGGACATAACTATGGCTACACCTTC
TRBJ2-7 . TRBV10-3 . CAISEPGVSAYEQYF TGTGCCATCAGTGAGCCAGGTGTTAGCGCCTACGAGCAGTACTTC
TRBJ2-1 . TRBV13 . CASSLGGPGASGYNEQFF TGTGCCAGCAGCTTAGGGGGACCGGGAGCCAGCGGGTACAATGAGCAGTTCTTC
TRBJ1-1 . TRBV11-3 . CASSLDLVGLNEAFF TGTGCCAGCAGCTTAGATCTGGTGGGGCTAAACGAAGCTTTCTTT
TRBJ2-3 once TRBV3-1/TRBV3-2 TRBD2 CASSQIRGGHSDTQYF TGTGCCAGCAGCCAGATCCGGGGGGGCCACTCAGATACGCAGTATTTT
TRBJ2-3 . TRBV24-1 TRBD2 CATSVAGGPTDTQYF TGTGCCACCAGTGTAGCGGGAGGGCCCACAGATACGCAGTATTTT
TRBJ1-1 . TRBV7-8 TRBD1 CASSLRNPTGLGTEAFF TGTGCCAGCAGCTTACGAAACCCGACAGGGCTGGGCACTGAAGCTTTCTTT
TRBJ1-5 . TRBV28 . CASSPGGRGNQPQHF TGTGCCAGCAGCCCAGGCGGACGGGGGAATCAGCCCCAGCATTTT
TRBJ2-2 . TRBV4-2 TRBD2 CASSQDPSGGANTGELFF TGTGCCAGCAGCCAAGATCCCAGCGGGGGGGCGAACACCGGGGAGCTGTTTTTT
TRBJ1-1 . TRBV7-9 . CASSRGTGTEAFF TGTGCCAGCAGTAGGGGGACCGGCACTGAAGCTTTCTTT
TRBJ2-2 . TRBV11-2 . CASSLGRVSGELFF TGTGCCAGCAGCTTAGGTAGAGTGTCCGGGGAGCTGTTTTTT
TRBJ1-2 . TRBV6-6 . CASSYPLGGNYGYTF TGTGCCAGCAGTTACCCACTGGGGGGTAACTATGGCTACACCTTC
TRBJ1-2 . TRBV18 . CASSPGTPGYTF TGTGCCAGCTCACCCGGGACACCAGGCTACACCTTC
TRBJ1-1 large TRBV9 . CASSVAAGNTEAFF TGTGCCAGCAGCGTAGCGGCAGGGAACACTGAAGCTTTCTTT
TRBJ2-5 . TRBV5-4 TRBD2 CASSYAGTRGETQYF TGTGCCAGCAGCTATGCCGGGACTAGGGGCGAGACCCAGTACTTC
TRBJ1-1 . TRBV10-3 . CAISLELNTEAFF TGTGCCATCAGTCTGGAGTTGAACACTGAAGCTTTCTTT
TRBJ1-1 . TRBV3-1/TRBV3-2 TRBD1 CTSSPGTGGRNTEAFF TGTACCAGCAGCCCCGGAACAGGGGGGAGGAACACTGAAGCTTTCTTT
TRBJ2-2 few TRBV4-1 TRBD1 CASSQRDREAGELFF TGCGCCAGCAGCCAGCGGGACAGGGAAGCCGGGGAGCTGTTTTTT
TRBJ2-1 . TRBV5-4 . CASSSYSGGGNEQFF TGTGCCAGCAGCTCGTATAGCGGTGGGGGCAATGAGCAGTTCTTC
TRBJ2-4 . TRBV6-2/TRBV6-3 . CASSPTGTKNIQYF TGTGCCAGCAGCCCCACAGGGACCAAAAACATTCAGTACTTC
TRBJ1-4 . TRBV7-9 . CASSGQIEKLFF TGTGCCAGCAGCGGACAAATAGAAAAACTGTTTTTT
TRBJ2-3 . TRBV18 . CASSPGSSDTQYF TGTGCCAGCTCACCGGGCTCCTCAGATACGCAGTATTTT
TRBJ1-2 medium-sized TRBV6-2/TRBV6-3 TRBD1 CASSYQGESYGYTF TGTGCCAGCAGTTACCAGGGGGAGAGCTATGGCTACACCTTC
TRBJ2-7 . TRBV6-6 . CASRKSVGGTYEQYF TGTGCCAGCAGAAAATCGGTCGGAGGAACCTACGAGCAGTACTTC
TRBJ2-3 . TRBV5-1 TRBD2 CASSTGTSGGSTDTQYF TGCGCCAGCAGCACCGGGACTAGCGGGGGGAGCACAGATACGCAGTATTTT
TRBJ1-3 . TRBV2 . CASSKQPTSGNTIYF TGTGCCAGCAGCAAACAACCAACCTCTGGAAACACCATATATTTT
TRBJ2-2 . TRBV7-2 . CASSFTGTGELFF TGTGCCAGCAGCTTTACAGGGACCGGGGAGCTGTTTTTT
TRBJ2-2 . TRBV14 TRBD2 CASSQDLYSTSGYTGELFF TGTGCCAGCAGCCAAGACTTATACTCGACTAGCGGATACACCGGGGAGCTGTTTTTT
TRBJ2-3 . TRBV27 . CASSLRGDTQYF TGTGCCAGCAGTTTACGGGGAGATACGCAGTATTTT
TRBJ1-4 . TRBV2 . CASSVQEKLFF TGTGCCAGCAGTGTTCAGGAAAAACTGTTTTTT
TRBJ1-2 . TRBV5-1 . CASSLSLDYGYTF TGCGCCAGCAGCTTGTCACTTGACTATGGCTACACCTTC
TRBJ1-1 once TRBV13 . CASSSGETNTEAFF TGTGCCAGCAGCTCCGGGGAGACGAACACTGAAGCTTTCTTT
TRBJ1-2 . TRBV19 . CASRSPGVDGYTF TGTGCCAGTAGGTCTCCGGGTGTGGATGGCTACACCTTC
TRBJ1-5 . TRBV6-2/TRBV6-3 . CASSYSGGVPQHF TGTGCCAGCAGTTACTCGGGGGGGGTGCCCCAGCATTTT
TRBJ1-1 . TRBV28 . CASSSSAGGAEAFF TGTGCCAGCAGTTCCTCCGCGGGGGGCGCGGAAGCTTTCTTT
TRBJ1-2 . TRBV2 . CASRLDSNYGYTF TGTGCCAGCCGCTTGGACAGTAACTATGGCTACACCTTC
TRBJ2-7 medium-sized TRBV7-9 . CASSPYHEQYF TGTGCCAGCAGCCCCTACCACGAGCAGTACTTC
TRBJ2-1 . TRBV19 TRBD2 CASSWSGNRNEQFF TGTGCCAGTAGTTGGAGCGGGAATAGGAATGAGCAGTTCTTC
TRBJ2-5 few TRBV4-2 TRBD2 CASSQERAGGETQYF TGTGCCAGCAGCCAAGAAAGGGCGGGAGGAGAGACCCAGTACTTC
TRBJ2-5 . TRBV20-1 TRBD1 CSAPRDRVKYF TGCAGTGCTCCCCGGGACAGGGTCAAGTACTTC
TRBJ2-7 . TRBV5-6 TRBD2 CASRSAGGPHEQYF TGTGCCAGCAGATCAGCGGGAGGGCCCCACGAGCAGTACTTC
TRBJ2-5 . TRBV5-4 . CASQGRLEGTQYF TGTGCCAGCCAGGGCCGGCTAGAAGGGACCCAGTACTTC
TRBJ2-5 . TRBV4-2 TRBD2 CASSQGGGEETQYF TGTGCCAGCAGCCAAGGTGGGGGGGAAGAGACCCAGTACTTC
TRBJ2-5 . TRBV11-2 . CASSPWAGETQYF TGTGCCAGCAGCCCGTGGGCAGGAGAGACCCAGTACTTC
TRBJ1-6 few TRBV18 . CASSPPNRASNSPLHF TGTGCCAGCTCACCACCCAACAGGGCCTCGAATTCACCCCTCCACTTT
TRBJ2-5 . TRBV5-1 . CASSLGGRIGEETQYF TGCGCCAGCAGCTTGGGGGGGCGGATCGGGGAAGAGACCCAGTACTTC
TRBJ2-5 . TRBV7-9 TRBD2 CASSRLGGGVETQYF TGTGCCAGCAGCCGTCTCGGCGGGGGGGTCGAGACCCAGTACTTC
TRBJ2-5 few TRBV9 . CASSVDPGQETQYF TGTGCCAGCAGCGTAGACCCAGGCCAAGAGACCCAGTACTTC
TRBJ1-5 . TRBV6-5 TRBD1 CASRPQGDSNQPQHF TGTGCCAGCAGACCACAGGGGGATAGCAATCAGCCCCAGCATTTT
TRBJ2-7 . TRBV7-9 . CASSLLAEQYF TGTGCCAGCAGCTTATTGGCAGAGCAGTACTTC